The 24 T cell receptor beta chains reported below all come from one sample, sequenced in a study of vaccination and CD4 T cells after COVID-19 (dated by TCRdb to about 2022). The treatment or condition label corresponds to: roughly nine-day PBMC culture with coronavirus spike peptide pools or control peptides (ViraFEST assay). These receptors have no known antigen. The receptor library was made with PCR. Data came from an Illumina iSeq 100. At the Johns Hopkins FTIC core, DNA from the cultured CD4+ T cells underwent TCR sequencing with the Oncomine TCR Beta short-read assay. The public reads were reprocessed in TCRdb via fastp at Q25 and MiXCR, keeping in-frame beta chains. Entries that share a CDR3 protein sequence are merged under the most common genes and DNA. The sample records approximately 15,000 distinct CDR3 sequences, less than 25% of which are singletons. The ten largest clones represent roughly an eighth of the sample.

The starting material was CD4+ T cells from blood, cultured in vitro, obtained before SARS-CoV-2 vaccination. These receptors all come from a human donor who received a COVID-19 vaccine.

On this clonotype: Its ends do not fully match the called genes, so a read error is possible. The genes are TRBV5-4 and TRBJ2-7; TRBD2 aligns across 9 bases. Germline V gene lookup returns CDR1 SGHNT and CDR2 YYREEE (reference sequence). The CDR3 runs to 15 residues. The CDR3 loop reads CASRGGGEPSYEQYF. In nucleotides, the CDR3 is TGCGCCAGCAGGGGCGGGGGGGAACCCTCCTACGAGCAGTACTTC.

This rearrangement joins TRBV2 to TRBJ1-1, with no clear D. There are 13 residues in the CDR3. V lost 8 bases and J lost 0, with 10 bases in between. CDR1 and CDR2 from the germline V gene are SNHLY and FYNNEI. The CDR3 DNA reads TGTGCCAGCGTAAGCATTATGAACACTGAAGCTTTCTTT. Its protein product is CASVSIMNTEAFF.

V and J are TRBV20-1 and TRBJ2-1, with 7 bases lining up with TRBD2. Germline V gives CDR1 DFQATT, CDR2 SNEGSKA (reference sequence). The trim removed 6 bases at V and 0 bases at J, leaving 8 bases unmatched. The CDR3 covers 15 residues. Written as DNA, the CDR3 is TGCAGTGCAAAACGGGGGGAAAGCTCCTACAATGAGCAGTTCTTC. Its protein product is CSAKRGESSYNEQFF.

J is TRBJ2-1 and V is TRBV5-1; 7 bases are shared with TRBD2. The CDR3 length is 15 residues. The trim removed 3 bases at V and 6 bases at J, leaving 9 bases unmatched. CDR1 SGHRS and CDR2 YFSETQ come from the germline V gene. CDR3 loop: CASSYTSVGGNEQFF. The CDR3 nucleotides are TGCGCCAGCAGCTATACTAGCGTAGGCGGCAATGAGCAGTTCTTC.

V usage is TRBV21-1 and J usage is TRBJ1-6. TRBV21-1 is flagged as a pseudogene. CDR3 length: 16 residues. Written as DNA, the CDR3 is TGTGCCAGCAGCAATTCGGTGAGGAACGATAATTCACCCCTCCACTTT. Protein: CASSNSVRNDNSPLHF.

This clonotype has just a few counts. The rearrangement joins TRBV6-1 to TRBJ1-2; TRBD1 agrees at 9 bases. CDR1 is MNHNS, CDR2 SASEGT, per germline. The length of the CDR3 is 12 residues. Losses at the gene ends were 6 bases for V and 6 bases for J; bases not matched to a gene: 2. The CDR3 DNA reads as TGTGCCAGCAGCCGGACAGGGGATGGCTACACCTTC. Its translation is CASSRTGDGYTF.

The rearrangement links TRBV5-6 to TRBJ1-6; possible D gene TRBD1, 5 bases. CDR3 size: 13 residues. The germline V and J ends were trimmed by 4 bases and 10 bases, with 12 bases remaining between them. Germline values: CDR1 SGHDT, CDR2 YYEEEE. CDR3 DNA sequence: TGTGCCAGCAGCCTTAGGGGTCTGTCACCCCTCCACTTT. Translated: CASSLRGLSPLHF.

The rearrangement links TRBV12-3 or TRBV12-4 to TRBJ2-7; unclear D gene. Trimming left V 6 bases short and J 7 bases short, with 13 bases between. The CDR3 consists of 12 residues. CDR3 sequence: CASSSFRGEQYF. CDR3 coding DNA: TGTGCCAGCAGCAGTTTCCGTGGAGAGCAGTACTTC.

The chain uses TRBV18 and TRBJ2-3, with TRBD1 identical over 7 bases. The V gene's germline CDR1 is KGHSH and CDR2 LQKENI. J gave up 4 bases and V 4 bases, and 2 bases lay outside the gene matches. The CDR3 is 13 residues long. The CDR3 nucleotides are TGTGCCAGCTCACGACAGGGAGCAGATACGCAGTATTTT. This codes for CASSRQGADTQYF.

The rearrangement uses TRBV30 and TRBJ2-5; 13 bases are a match to TRBD2. The CDR3 consists of 17 residues. CDR1 and CDR2 from the germline V gene are GTSNPN and SVGIG (reference sequence). Trimming at V came to 1 base and at J to 5 bases, leaving 10 bases not matched to a gene. In nucleotides, the CDR3 is TGTGCCTGGAGTGGTGAACTAGCGGGGGGGTTATATGAGACCCAGTACTTC. Translation: CAWSGELAGGLYETQYF.

V and J are TRBV6-1 and TRBJ1-1; D unresolved. The V gene's germline CDR1 is MNHNS and CDR2 SASEGT. V was clipped by 6 bases and J by 1 base, with 9 bases between them. The CDR3 sequence is 13 residues long. CDR3 sequence: CASSPVGNTEAFF. The CDR3 DNA follows: TGTGCCAGCAGCCCCGTGGGGAACACTGAAGCTTTCTTT.

The genes are TRBV6-1 and TRBJ1-2; D is perhaps TRBD1 (5 bases). The CDR3 is 15 residues long. V was cut by 3 bases and J by 8 bases, with 19 bases left in between. Germline CDR1 MNHNS, CDR2 SASEGT. CDR3 protein: CASSENLDTLRGYTF. For the CDR3, the DNA is TGTGCCAGCAGTGAGAACCTGGACACCCTTCGCGGCTACACCTTC.

This clonotype has a handful of counts. V gene TRBV12-3 or TRBV12-4 combines with J gene TRBJ2-3; perhaps TRBD2 as D (6 bases). CDR3 length: 15 amino acids. Trimming shortened V by 5 bases and J by 0 bases, and 12 bases separated the two germline ends. This CDR3 reads CASSVEGLSTDTQYF. The DNA of the CDR3 is TGTGCCAGCAGTGTCGAGGGACTTAGCACAGATACGCAGTATTTT.

The chain is built from TRBV6-5 and TRBJ1-3, with 10 bases identical to TRBD1. With V trimmed by 4 bases and J by 3 bases, 6 bases remained unmatched. CDR3 length equals 16 residues. The germline CDR1 and CDR2 sequences are MNHEY and SVGAGI. CDR3 sequence: CASSLTGGAGGNTIYF. The CDR3 bases are TGTGCCAGCAGTTTGACAGGGGGCGCAGGTGGAAACACCATATATTTT.

This chain uses TRBV29-1 with TRBJ2-3; D perhaps matches TRBD1 (5 bases). The CDR3 loop spans 15 amino acids. The germline CDR1 and CDR2 sequences are SQVTM and ANQGSEA. With 4 bases removed from V and 6 bases from J, the gap between germline ends came to 20 bases. Here the CDR3 DNA reads TGCAGCGTTGGACAGACAACAATGCTCGGGGATACGCAGTATTTT. Its translation is CSVGQTTMLGDTQYF.

Only a few counts were recorded for this clonotype. The chain is built from TRBV19 and TRBJ1-5; D might be TRBD1 (5 bases). Trimming left V 7 bases short and J 0 bases short, with 10 bases between. The germline gives CDR1 LNHDA, CDR2 SQIVND (reference sequence). The CDR3 covers 14 residues. The CDR3: CASTYGGSNQPQHF. The CDR3 bases are TGTGCCAGTACCTATGGGGGTAGCAATCAGCCCCAGCATTTT.

This clonotype was seen a handful of times. The chain links TRBV28 to TRBJ2-5; 8 nucleotides line up with TRBD2. V gave up 4 bases and J gave up 2 bases; unmatched junction bases: 9. Germline V gene data show CDR1 as MDHEN and CDR2 as SYDVKM. The CDR3 covers 16 residues. CDR3 protein: CASSSTGGASQETQYF. The CDR3 DNA reads TGTGCCAGCAGTTCCACCGGGGGGGCTTCACAAGAGACCCAGTACTTC.

This clonotype came up a few times. The chain employs TRBV21-1 and TRBJ2-5; the table calls TRBD1, which could not be checked here. TRBV21-1 is reported as a pseudogene. CDR3 length: 14 residues. The CDR3 coding sequence is TGTGCCAGCAGCAATCGGGACAGTCAAGAGACCCAGTACTTC. Translated, it gives CASSNRDSQETQYF.

This clonotype occurred a few times. The chain is built from TRBV10-3 and TRBJ1-1, with 7 bases lining up with TRBD1. Germline V gene sequence: CDR1 ENHRY, CDR2 SYGVKD. This CDR3 comprises 13 residues. J lost 1 base, V lost 6 bases, and 2 bases had no gene match. The DNA for the CDR3 is TGTGCCATCAGCAACAGGGGGAACACTGAAGCTTTCTTT. It specifies CAISNRGNTEAFF.

V is TRBV19 and J is TRBJ2-4, with D possibly TRBD2 on 6 matching bases. Trimming took 6 bases from V and 10 from J, leaving 16 bases between them. This CDR3 comprises 13 residues. Germline V CDR1 and CDR2: LNHDA, SQIVND (reference sequence). The CDR3 loop is CASRGGAIGIQYF. As DNA, the CDR3 is TGTGCCAGTAGAGGAGGGGCCATCGGGATTCAGTACTTC.

This clonotype turned up a few times. The chain recombines TRBV5-1 with TRBJ1-1; 9 bases are shared with TRBD1. J lost 3 bases, V lost 3 bases, and 3 bases had no gene match. CDR1 is SGHRS, CDR2 YFSETQ, per germline. The CDR3 extends over 14 amino acids. The chain's CDR3 is CASSSQGADTEAFF. CDR3 nucleotide sequence: TGCGCCAGCAGCTCACAGGGGGCGGACACTGAAGCTTTCTTT.

This clonotype was detected only a few times. The V and J genes are TRBV5-1 and TRBJ2-6; no firm D call. Germline assignment: CDR1 SGHRS and CDR2 YFSETQ. Trimming removed 1 base at V and 0 bases at J, with 8 bases between. The CDR3 is 16 residues long. CDR3 protein: CASSLRPGSGANVLTF. For the CDR3, the DNA is TGCGCCAGCAGCTTGAGGCCGGGCTCTGGGGCCAACGTCCTGACTTTC.

This sequence joins TRBV12-3 or TRBV12-4 and TRBJ1-3; TRBD1 is a possible D gene (6 bases). CDR3 length: 15 residues. Trimming left V 4 bases short and J 0 bases short, with 10 bases between. The CDR3 spells CASSSRTASGNTIYF. The CDR3 nucleotides are TGTGCCAGCAGTTCTCGGACAGCCTCTGGAAACACCATATATTTT.

This clonotype was seen only a few times. The chain uses TRBV11-3 and TRBJ2-1, with 10 bases matching TRBD1. Germline-derived CDR1 and CDR2 are SGHNT and YENEEA. The CDR3 is 16 residues long. Unmatched junction bases numbered 8, after V lost 2 bases and J lost 7 bases. CDR3 DNA sequence: TGTGCCAGCAGCTTAAGGACAGGGGGAATTTGGAATGAGCAGTTCTTC. It translates to CASSLRTGGIWNEQFF.